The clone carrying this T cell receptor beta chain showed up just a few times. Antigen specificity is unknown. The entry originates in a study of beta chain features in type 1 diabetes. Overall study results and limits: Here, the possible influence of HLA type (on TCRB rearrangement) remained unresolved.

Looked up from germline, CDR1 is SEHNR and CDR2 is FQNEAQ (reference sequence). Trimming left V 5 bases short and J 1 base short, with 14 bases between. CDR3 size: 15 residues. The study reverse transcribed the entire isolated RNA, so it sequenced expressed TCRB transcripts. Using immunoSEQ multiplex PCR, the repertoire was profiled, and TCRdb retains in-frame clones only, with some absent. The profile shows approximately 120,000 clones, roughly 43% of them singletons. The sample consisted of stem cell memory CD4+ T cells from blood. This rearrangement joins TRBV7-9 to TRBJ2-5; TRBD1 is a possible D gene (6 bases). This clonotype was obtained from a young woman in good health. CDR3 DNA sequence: TGTGCCAGCAGCCGTGGGACAAGCCTCCAAGAGACCCAGTACTTC. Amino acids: CASSRGTSLQETQYF.